This T cell receptor (beta chain) appears in the sequencing data of a study of shared clonotypes between healthy human individuals. As defined, naive CD8 cells were CD45RO-negative and positively selected for CCR7, with terminally differentiated effector memory CD45RA+ cells excluded. Each cell subset's genomic DNA was divided evenly among several immunoSEQ plates. TCRdb's table, derived via immunoSEQ multiplex PCR, lists solely in-frame clones and lacks some. In the table there are more than 500,000 clones, approximately 95% of which are singletons. Germline values: CDR1 MNHEY, CDR2 SMNVEV (reference sequence). There are 14 residues in the CDR3. V shed 4 bases, J shed 5 bases, and the junction held 4 bases outside the gene matches. Overall study results and limits: An effect of sequencing depth on clonotype sharing among donors was expected. Generally, naive subsets came out with larger estimated richness than memory subsets. With a few donors compared, about 5% of naive CD4 clonotypes were shared.

Concerning this clone: Its specificity is not known.

The rearrangement uses TRBV27 and TRBJ2-7; 11 positions match TRBD2. The sample taken for sequencing was naive CD8+ T cells sorted from blood. The clonotype originates from a woman aged 25-40 years in good health. The CDR3 DNA reads as TGTGCCAGCAGTTCCGGACTAGCGGGTCACGAGCAGTACTTC. This codes for CASSSGLAGHEQYF.